Listed here are 20 T cell receptor beta chains from one sample, sequenced in a study of cytomegalovirus exposure and HLA in healthy donors. Both 60 Vbeta primers and 13 Jbeta primers went into the PCR. TCRdb's copy holds only in-frame clones and misses some; the assay was immunoSEQ multiplex PCR. The sample holds 140,000 to 150,000 clones, around a tenth seen once. The sample taken for sequencing was PBMCs. Every receptor here comes from a male donor in good health and CMV-seronegative.

This clone was detected only a few times. This sequence joins TRBV5-1 and TRBJ1-1; 10 bases map to TRBD1. Germline V gene sequence: CDR1 SGHRS, CDR2 YFSETQ. Unmatched junction bases numbered 17, after V lost 4 bases and J lost 8 bases. This CDR3 comprises 17 residues. CDR3: CASSPMETGGAGGEAFF. The CDR3 DNA sequence: TGCGCCAGCAGCCCGATGGAGACAGGGGGCGCGGGGGGGGAAGCTTTCTTT.

This clone was seen a few times. V is TRBV28 and J is TRBJ2-2, with 14 bases fitting TRBD2. The length of the CDR3 is 16 residues. Trimming removed 5 bases from V and 5 bases from J; junction bases left unmatched: 4. In germline, CDR1 is MDHEN, CDR2 SYDVKM. The CDR3 nucleotides read TGTGCCAGCAGTCCTGGACTAGCGGGAGGAACCGGGGAGCTGTTTTTT. Its protein product is CASSPGLAGGTGELFF.

Only a few counts were recorded for this clone. The gene calls are TRBV6-7 and TRBJ2-6; 9 bases agree with TRBD2. TRBV6-7 is noted as an ORF with a role that remains uncertain. Trimming at V came to 4 bases and at J to 0 bases, leaving 13 bases not matched to a gene. The CDR3 extends over 20 amino acids. The CDR3 nucleotides read TGTGCCAGCAGTTCCCCGGGGCTAGCGGGACCTTCCTCTGGGGCCAACGTCCTGACTTTC. Translated, it gives CASSSPGLAGPSSGANVLTF.

The genes are TRBV19 and TRBJ2-5; no firm D call. The V gene lost 5 bases and the J gene lost 5 bases, with 12 bases spanning the gap. The CDR3 is 13 amino acids. The V gene's germline CDR1 is LNHDA and CDR2 SQIVND (reference sequence). The DNA for the CDR3 is TGTGCCAGTAGTGCCGAGATTCGGGAGACCCAGTACTTC. It yields the protein CASSAEIRETQYF.

CDR3 amino acids: CASSLGQVAYEQYF. In DNA form, the CDR3 reads TGCGCCAGCAGCTTGGGACAGGTAGCCTACGAGCAGTACTTC. The chain is built from TRBV5-1 and TRBJ2-7, with D tentatively TRBD1 (6 bases). V gave up 0 bases and J gave up 2 bases, with 9 bases separating them. The CDR3 runs to 14 residues. CDR1 is SGHRS, CDR2 YFSETQ, per germline. Combining the CDR3 with reference TRBV5-1 and TRBJ2-7 gives the whole variable domain KAGVTQTPRYLIKTRGQQVTLSCSPISGHRSVSWYQQTPGQGLQFLFEYFSETQRNKGNFPGRFSGRQFSNSRSEMNVSTLELGDSALYLCASSLGQVAYEQYFGPGTRLTVT.

The sample holds a few counts of this clone. The chain joins TRBV5-4 to TRBJ2-5; 7 bases agree with TRBD2. The V gene end was trimmed by 9 bases and the J gene end by 4 bases; junction bases not matched to a gene: 9. CDR1 is SGHNT and CDR2 is YYREEE in the germline V gene (reference sequence). The CDR3 has 13 residues. The CDR3 DNA sequence: TGTGCCACAGGATTGGGGGGGGGAGAGACCCAGTACTTC. Its translation is CATGLGGGETQYF.

This clone occurred a few times. The sample carries other DNA sequences with the same CDR3. The chain recombines TRBV6-5 with TRBJ2-1; 14 nucleotides align to TRBD2. V lost 6 bases and J lost 10; bases outside the gene matches: 8. This CDR3 is built from 15 residues. CDR1 is MNHEY, CDR2 SVGAGI, per germline. CDR3 amino acids: CASRSGLAGVKEQFF. CDR3 nucleotide sequence: TGTGCCAGCAGGTCGGGACTAGCGGGGGTCAAGGAGCAGTTCTTC.

Of note for this clone: The sample carries other DNA sequences with the same CDR3. This chain links TRBV4-3 with TRBJ2-7; D not resolved. The CDR3 has 13 residues. Germline CDR1 reads LGHNA; CDR2 reads YSLEER. The germline V and J ends were trimmed by 0 bases and 3 bases, with 6 bases remaining between them. Here the CDR3 reads CASSQDNGYEQYF. The CDR3 nucleotides read TGCGCCAGCAGCCAAGATAACGGCTACGAGCAGTACTTC.

This clone was seen a handful of times. The chain carries TRBV27 and TRBJ2-2, with D unresolved. CDR3 size: 14 residues. Per the germline V gene, CDR1 is MNHEY and CDR2 is SMNVEV (reference sequence). Trimming cost V 3 bases and J 5 bases, with 10 bases left between them. DNA for the CDR3: TGTGCCAGCAGTTTTACTATTCTAACCGGGGAGCTGTTTTTT. Translating it yields CASSFTILTGELFF.

This clone was seen a handful of times. This chain connects TRBV19 to TRBJ2-3, with TRBD1 matching 7 bases. Germline V gene sequence: CDR1 LNHDA, CDR2 SQIVND (reference sequence). V lost 3 bases, J lost 1 base, and 7 bases stayed unmatched. The CDR3 sequence is 16 residues long. The CDR3 bases are TGTGCCAGTAGTATGAGTATTACAGGGGGCACAGATACGCAGTATTTT. Amino acids: CASSMSITGGTDTQYF.

This clone was picked up a small number of times. This chain links TRBV4-1 with TRBJ1-2, with D uncertain. The CDR3 consists of 13 residues. V lost 0 bases, J lost 4 bases, and 6 bases lay in between. CDR1 and CDR2 from the germline V gene are MGHRA and YSYEKL. CDR3 DNA: TGCGCCAGCAGCCAAGAGCCAGGCTATGGCTACACCTTC. It yields the protein CASSQEPGYGYTF.

The chain couples TRBV27 to TRBJ2-1; 9 bases align to TRBD2. CDR1 and CDR2 from the germline V gene are MNHEY and SMNVEV (reference sequence). The CDR3 covers 16 residues. V lost 5 bases and J lost 0; bases outside the gene matches: 5. The CDR3 DNA reads TGTGCCAGCAGTCGACTAGCGGTTAGCTCCTACAATGAGCAGTTCTTC. Translating it yields CASSRLAVSSYNEQFF.

In this sample, this clone turned up a few times. The chain couples TRBV7-8 to TRBJ1-4; 7 positions agree with TRBD1. Losses at the gene ends were 5 bases for V and 7 bases for J; bases not matched to a gene: 7. The CDR3 is 14 amino acids. CDR1 and CDR2 from the germline V gene are SGHVS and FQNEAQ. In DNA form, the CDR3 reads TGTGCCAGCAGCCCGACAGGGTTCGCTGAAAAACTGTTTTTT. Residues: CASSPTGFAEKLFF.

V gene TRBV6-5 combines with J gene TRBJ1-5; possibly TRBD1 for D (6 bases). Germline-derived CDR1 and CDR2 are MNHEY and SVGAGI. CDR3 length: 14 residues. The V end was cut by 5 bases, the J end by 6 bases, with 14 bases between. CDR3 residues: CASSTQGLSQPQHF. CDR3 DNA sequence: TGTGCCAGCAGTACACAGGGTTTGAGTCAGCCCCAGCATTTT.

J is TRBJ2-6 and V is TRBV19; tentatively, D is TRBD1 (5 bases). CDR3 length equals 17 residues. The germline V gene encodes CDR1 LNHDA and CDR2 SQIVND (reference sequence). Trimming cost V 3 bases and J 3 bases, with 15 bases left between them. For the CDR3, the DNA is TGTGCCAGTAGTATCAGGGTTCGGAGAGATGGGGCCAACGTCCTGACTTTC. It translates to CASSIRVRRDGANVLTF. Together with reference TRBV19 and TRBJ2-6, the CDR3 gives the full variable domain: DGGITQSPKYLFRKEGQNVTLSCEQNLNHDAMYWYRQDPGQGLRLIYYSQIVNDFQKGDIAEGYSVSREKKESFPLTVTSAQKNPTAFYLCASSIRVRRDGANVLTFGAGSRLTVL.

This clone was recorded a few times. The genes are TRBV5-1 and TRBJ2-6; D is perhaps TRBD1 (6 bases). Germline V gene sequence: CDR1 SGHRS, CDR2 YFSETQ. The CDR3 consists of 18 residues. V was clipped by 2 bases and J by 0 bases, with 15 bases between them. CDR3 DNA sequence: TGCGCCAGCAGCTTAACACAGGGTATGAGCTCTGGGGCCAACGTCCTGACTTTC. Its translation is CASSLTQGMSSGANVLTF. The complete variable domain, with remaining parts taken from reference TRBV5-1 and TRBJ2-6, reads KAGVTQTPRYLIKTRGQQVTLSCSPISGHRSVSWYQQTPGQGLQFLFEYFSETQRNKGNFPGRFSGRQFSNSRSEMNVSTLELGDSALYLCASSLTQGMSSGANVLTFGAGSRLTVL.

The chain combines TRBV19 with TRBJ1-4; 9 bases match TRBD1. From germline, CDR1 is LNHDA and CDR2 SQIVND (reference sequence). V gave up 7 bases and J gave up 7 bases; unmatched junction bases: 10. This CDR3 is 15 amino acids long. The CDR3 here is CASTSPGQGLEKLFF. The CDR3 DNA reads as TGTGCCAGTACATCTCCGGGACAGGGCCTTGAAAAACTGTTTTTT.

The rearrangement links TRBV7-9 to TRBJ2-7, with D perhaps matching TRBD1 (6 bases). Germline V CDR1 and CDR2: SEHNR, FQNEAQ (reference sequence). Trimming stripped 5 bases from V and 2 bases from J, with 10 bases between. The CDR3 length is 13 residues. The CDR3: CASSPRDTYEQYF. The CDR3 nucleotides read TGTGCCAGCAGCCCCCGGGACACCTACGAGCAGTACTTC.

This clone has more than one count but fewer than ten. The J gene is TRBJ2-1, the V gene TRBV4-3; 8 bases match TRBD2. V shed 0 bases and J 6 bases; nucleotides not matched to a gene: 7. The CDR3 spans 16 residues. Germline assignment: CDR1 LGHNA and CDR2 YSLEER. Here the CDR3 reads CASSQDWGTSLNEQFF. The CDR3 nucleotides are TGCGCCAGCAGCCAAGATTGGGGGACTAGTCTCAATGAGCAGTTCTTC.

There are a few counts of this clone. V gene TRBV4-1 combines with J gene TRBJ2-3; TRBD2 matches 11 bases. The CDR3 covers 18 residues. The germline V gene encodes CDR1 MGHRA and CDR2 YSYEKL. The J segment lost 5 bases and the V segment lost 0 bases, leaving 10 bases of the junction unmatched. The CDR3 here is CASSQERLAGRGGDTQYF. In nucleotides, the CDR3 is TGCGCCAGCAGCCAAGAAAGACTAGCGGGAAGGGGCGGAGATACGCAGTATTTT.